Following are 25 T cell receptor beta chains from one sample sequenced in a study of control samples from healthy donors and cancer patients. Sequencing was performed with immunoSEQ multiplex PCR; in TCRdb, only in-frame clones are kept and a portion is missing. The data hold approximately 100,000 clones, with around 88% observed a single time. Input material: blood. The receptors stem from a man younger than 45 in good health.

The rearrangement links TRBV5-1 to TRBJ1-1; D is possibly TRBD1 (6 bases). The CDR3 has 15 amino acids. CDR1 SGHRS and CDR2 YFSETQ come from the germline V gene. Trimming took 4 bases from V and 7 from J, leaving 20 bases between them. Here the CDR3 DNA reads TGCGCCAGCAGCCCCCCGATAGGGGGAGGGTTTGAAGCTTTCTTT. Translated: CASSPPIGGGFEAFF. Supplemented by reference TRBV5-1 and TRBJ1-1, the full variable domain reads KAGVTQTPRYLIKTRGQQVTLSCSPISGHRSVSWYQQTPGQGLQFLFEYFSETQRNKGNFPGRFSGRQFSNSRSEMNVSTLELGDSALYLCASSPPIGGGFEAFFGQGTRLTVV.

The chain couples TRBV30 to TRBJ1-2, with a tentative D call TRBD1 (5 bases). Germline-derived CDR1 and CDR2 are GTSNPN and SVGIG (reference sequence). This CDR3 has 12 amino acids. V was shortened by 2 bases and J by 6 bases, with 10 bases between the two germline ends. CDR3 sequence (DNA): TGTGCCTGGAGTATAGGGACCCATGGCTACACCTTC. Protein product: CAWSIGTHGYTF.

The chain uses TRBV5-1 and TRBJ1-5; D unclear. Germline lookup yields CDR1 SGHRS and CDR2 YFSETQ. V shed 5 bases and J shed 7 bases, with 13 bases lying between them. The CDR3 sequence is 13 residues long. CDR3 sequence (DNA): TGCGCCAGCAGTTCCGACCTAATGCAGCCCCAGCATTTT. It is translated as CASSSDLMQPQHF.

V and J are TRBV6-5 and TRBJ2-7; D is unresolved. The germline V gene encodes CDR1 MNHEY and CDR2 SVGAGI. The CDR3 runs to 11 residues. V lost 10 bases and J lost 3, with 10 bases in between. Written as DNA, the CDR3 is TGTGCCACACAGAACCTCTACGAGCAGTACGTC. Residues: CATQNLYEQYV.

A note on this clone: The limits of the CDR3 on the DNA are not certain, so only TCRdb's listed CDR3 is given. CDR3 residues: CASSKRWAQGARTDTQYF. The V gene is TRBV21-1, the J gene TRBJ2-3; the listed D gene, TRBD1, was not tested against the DNA. TRBV21-1 is marked as a pseudogene. The CDR3 contains 18 residues when both ends are counted.

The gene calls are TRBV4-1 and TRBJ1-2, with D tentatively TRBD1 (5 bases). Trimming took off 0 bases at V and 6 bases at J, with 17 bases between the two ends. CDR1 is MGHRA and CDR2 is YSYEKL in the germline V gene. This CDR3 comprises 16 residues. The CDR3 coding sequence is TGCGCCAGCAGCCAAGAAAGGCAGGACAAAGTTAATGGCTACACCTTC. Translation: CASSQERQDKVNGYTF.

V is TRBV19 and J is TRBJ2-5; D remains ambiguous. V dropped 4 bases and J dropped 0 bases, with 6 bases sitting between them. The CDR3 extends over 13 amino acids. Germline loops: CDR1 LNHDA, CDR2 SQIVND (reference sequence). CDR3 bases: TGTGCCAGTAGTAACCAACACCAAGAGACCCAGTACTTC. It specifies CASSNQHQETQYF. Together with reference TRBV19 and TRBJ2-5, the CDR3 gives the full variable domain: DGGITQSPKYLFRKEGQNVTLSCEQNLNHDAMYWYRQDPGQGLRLIYYSQIVNDFQKGDIAEGYSVSREKKESFPLTVTSAQKNPTAFYLCASSNQHQETQYFGPGTRLLVL.

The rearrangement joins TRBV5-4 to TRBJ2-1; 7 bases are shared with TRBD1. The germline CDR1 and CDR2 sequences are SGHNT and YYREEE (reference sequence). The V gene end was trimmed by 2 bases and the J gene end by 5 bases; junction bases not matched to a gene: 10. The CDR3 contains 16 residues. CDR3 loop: CASSFSRGQANNEQFF. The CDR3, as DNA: TGTGCCAGCAGCTTTTCGCGCGGACAGGCAAACAATGAGCAGTTCTTC.

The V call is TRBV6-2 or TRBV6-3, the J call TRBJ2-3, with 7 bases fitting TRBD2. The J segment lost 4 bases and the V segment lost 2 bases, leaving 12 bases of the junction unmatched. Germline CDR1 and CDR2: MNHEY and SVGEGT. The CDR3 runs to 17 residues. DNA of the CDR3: TGTGCCAGCAGTTACGATCTATGGCGGGAGCTCCCAGATACGCAGTATTTT. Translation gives CASSYDLWRELPDTQYF.

CDR3 sequence (DNA): TGTGCCGGATGTACAGGGGGGACAGATACGCAGTATTTT. This sequence encodes CAGCTGGTDTQYF. The chain recombines TRBV7-9 with TRBJ2-3; 8 positions match TRBD1. V gave up 11 bases and J gave up 3 bases; unmatched junction bases: 7. The CDR3 covers 13 residues. Germline V CDR1 and CDR2: SEHNR, FQNEAQ (reference sequence).

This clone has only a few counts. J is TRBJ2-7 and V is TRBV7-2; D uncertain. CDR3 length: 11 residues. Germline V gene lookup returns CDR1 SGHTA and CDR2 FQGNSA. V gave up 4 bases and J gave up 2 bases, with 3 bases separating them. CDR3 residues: CASSYAYEQYF. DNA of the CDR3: TGTGCCAGCAGCTATGCCTACGAGCAGTACTTC.

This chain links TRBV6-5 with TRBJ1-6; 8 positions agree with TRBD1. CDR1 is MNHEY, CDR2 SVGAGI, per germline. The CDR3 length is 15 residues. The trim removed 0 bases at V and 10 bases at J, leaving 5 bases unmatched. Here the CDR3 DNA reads TGTGCCAGCAGTTACTCAATACAGGGGGAATCACCCCTCCACTTT. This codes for CASSYSIQGESPLHF.

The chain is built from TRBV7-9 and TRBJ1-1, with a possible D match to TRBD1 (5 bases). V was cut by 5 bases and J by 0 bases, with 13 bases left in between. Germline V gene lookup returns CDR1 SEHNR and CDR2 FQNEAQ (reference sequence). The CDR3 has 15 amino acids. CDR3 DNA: TGTGCCAGCAGCCTCTACGGGGGGTTGAACACTGAAGCTTTCTTT. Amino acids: CASSLYGGLNTEAFF.

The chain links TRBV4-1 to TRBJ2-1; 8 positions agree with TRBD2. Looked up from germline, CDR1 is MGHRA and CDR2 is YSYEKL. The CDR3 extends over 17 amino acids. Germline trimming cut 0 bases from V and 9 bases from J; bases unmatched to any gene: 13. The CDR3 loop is CASSQEVFRGGTAEQFF. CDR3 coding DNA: TGCGCCAGCAGCCAAGAGGTATTTCGGGGGGGAACGGCTGAGCAGTTCTTC.

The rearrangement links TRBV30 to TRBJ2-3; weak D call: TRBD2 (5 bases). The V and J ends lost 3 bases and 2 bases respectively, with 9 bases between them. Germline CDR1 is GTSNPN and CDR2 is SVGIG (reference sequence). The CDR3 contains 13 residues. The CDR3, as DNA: TGTGCCTGGAGGGGGAGAAACACAGATACGCAGTATTTT. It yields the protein CAWRGRNTDTQYF. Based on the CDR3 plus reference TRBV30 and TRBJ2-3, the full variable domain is SQTIHQWPATLVQPVGSPLSLECTVEGTSNPNLYWYRQAAGRGLQLLFYSVGIGQISSEVPQNLSASRPQDRQFILSSKKLLLSDSGFYLCAWRGRNTDTQYFGPGTRLTVL.

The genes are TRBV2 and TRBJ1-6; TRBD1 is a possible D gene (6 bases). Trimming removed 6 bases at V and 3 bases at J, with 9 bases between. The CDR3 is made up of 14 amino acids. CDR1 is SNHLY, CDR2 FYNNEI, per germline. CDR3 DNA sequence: TGTGCCAGCAGAAGGGACAACTATAATTCACCCCTCCACTTT. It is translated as CASRRDNYNSPLHF.

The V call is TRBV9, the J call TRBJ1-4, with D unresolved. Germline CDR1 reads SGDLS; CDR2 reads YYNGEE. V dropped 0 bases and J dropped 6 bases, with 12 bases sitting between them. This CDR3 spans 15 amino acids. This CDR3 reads CASSVDVGQDEKLFF. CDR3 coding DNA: TGTGCCAGCAGCGTAGATGTTGGGCAGGATGAAAAACTGTTTTTT.

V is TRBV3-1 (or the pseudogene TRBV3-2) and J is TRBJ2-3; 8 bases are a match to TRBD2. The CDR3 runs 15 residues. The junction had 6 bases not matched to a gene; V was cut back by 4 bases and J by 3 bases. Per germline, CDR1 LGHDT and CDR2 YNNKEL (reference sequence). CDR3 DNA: TGTGCCAGCAGCCCCCCAGCGGGAGATACAGATACGCAGTATTTT. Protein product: CASSPPAGDTDTQYF.

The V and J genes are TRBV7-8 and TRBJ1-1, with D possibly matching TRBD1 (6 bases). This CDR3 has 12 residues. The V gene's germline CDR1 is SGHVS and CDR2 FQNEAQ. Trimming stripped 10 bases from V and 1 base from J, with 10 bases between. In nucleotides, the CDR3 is TGTGCCACCGAGGACAGGAACACTGAAGCTTTCTTT. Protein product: CATEDRNTEAFF.

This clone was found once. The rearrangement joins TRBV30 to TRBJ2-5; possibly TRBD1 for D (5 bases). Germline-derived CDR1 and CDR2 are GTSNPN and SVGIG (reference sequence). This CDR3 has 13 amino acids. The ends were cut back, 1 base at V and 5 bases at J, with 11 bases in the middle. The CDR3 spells CAWSEGSVETQYF. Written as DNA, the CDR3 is TGTGCCTGGAGTGAGGGGTCGGTCGAGACCCAGTACTTC.

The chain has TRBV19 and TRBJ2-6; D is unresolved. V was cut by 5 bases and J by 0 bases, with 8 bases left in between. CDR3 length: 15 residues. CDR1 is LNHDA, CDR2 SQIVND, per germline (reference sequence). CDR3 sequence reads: CASSDMSSGANVLTF. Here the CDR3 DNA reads TGTGCCAGTAGTGATATGAGCTCTGGGGCCAACGTCCTGACTTTC.

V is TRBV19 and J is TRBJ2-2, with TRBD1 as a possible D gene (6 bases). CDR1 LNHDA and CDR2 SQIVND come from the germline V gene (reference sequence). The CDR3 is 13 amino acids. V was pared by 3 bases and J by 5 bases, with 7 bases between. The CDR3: CASSIQGTGELFF. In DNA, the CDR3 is TGTGCCAGTAGTATTCAGGGGACCGGGGAGCTGTTTTTT.

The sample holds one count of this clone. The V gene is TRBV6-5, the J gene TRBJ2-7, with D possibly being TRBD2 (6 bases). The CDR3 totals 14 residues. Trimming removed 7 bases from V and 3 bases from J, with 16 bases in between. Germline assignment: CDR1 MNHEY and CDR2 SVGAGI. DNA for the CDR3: TGTGCCAGCATTAAGACGGCGGGGAACTACGAGCAGTACTTC. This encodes CASIKTAGNYEQYF.

The CDR3 here is CASHTSGSDTQYF. The DNA of the CDR3 is TGTGCCAGCCATACTAGCGGGTCAGATACGCAGTATTTT. The chain is built from TRBV3-1 (or the pseudogene TRBV3-2) and TRBJ2-3; 9 nucleotides align to TRBD2. Unmatched junction bases numbered 4, after V lost 8 bases and J lost 4 bases. The CDR3 length is 13 residues. Germline assignment: CDR1 LGHDT and CDR2 YNNKEL (reference sequence).

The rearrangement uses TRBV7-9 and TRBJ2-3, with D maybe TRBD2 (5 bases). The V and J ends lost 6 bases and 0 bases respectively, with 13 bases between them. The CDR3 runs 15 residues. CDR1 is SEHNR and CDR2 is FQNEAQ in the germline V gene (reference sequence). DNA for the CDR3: TGTGCCAGCAGTCCATTAGCGACTAGCACAGATACGCAGTATTTT. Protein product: CASSPLATSTDTQYF.